Following are 26 T cell receptor beta chains from one sample sequenced in a study of spatial heterogeneity in lung cancer. Indicated time point: blood at routine non-recurrence follow-up after resection. MiXCR, applied by TCRdb to the 5' RACE reads, yields one record per CDR3 protein. Here the sample spans over 40,000 distinct CDR3 sequences, 12% being singletons. The specimen was PBMCs, collected at follow-up. All receptors come from a male donor with early-stage non-small cell lung cancer.

This clonotype was counted ten times or more. The genes are TRBV7-9 and TRBJ1-1, with TRBD1 as a possible D gene (5 bases). The CDR3 length is 14 residues. The germline V gene encodes CDR1 SEHNR and CDR2 FQNEAQ (reference sequence). Trimming shortened V by 1 base and J by 0 bases, and 6 bases separated the two germline ends. The CDR3 bases are TGTGCCAGCAGCTTAGGGGGGGTGAACACTGAAGCTTTCTTT. The encoded protein is CASSLGGVNTEAFF. Full variable domain (rest looked up from reference TRBV7-9 and TRBJ1-1): DTGVSQNPRHKITKRGQNVTFRCDPISEHNRLYWYRQTLGQGPEFLTYFQNEAQLEKSRLLSDRFSAERPKGSFSTLEIQRTEQGDSAMYLCASSLGGVNTEAFFGQGTRLTVV.

This clonotype has ten or more counts. The chain recombines TRBV20-1 with TRBJ2-1; TRBD1 matches at 9 bases. The CDR3 has 16 residues. Germline V gene sequence: CDR1 DFQATT, CDR2 SNEGSKA (reference sequence). CDR3 DNA sequence: TGCAGCGCAACCGGGACAGGGAATAATTTTCGGGGTGAGCAGTTCTTC. The encoded protein is CSATGTGNNFRGEQFF.

This clonotype was detected many times. The genes are TRBV5-4 and TRBJ1-2, with D uncertain. Germline CDR1 SGHNT, CDR2 YYREEE (reference sequence). The V gene lost 0 bases and the J gene lost 5 bases, with 5 bases spanning the gap. The CDR3 runs 12 residues. The DNA of the CDR3 is TGTGCCAGCAGCTTGGACCGTTATGGCTACACCTTC. Amino acids: CASSLDRYGYTF.

The chain recombines TRBV5-4 with TRBJ1-1; no definite D call. CDR1 is SGHNT, CDR2 YYREEE, per germline (reference sequence). This CDR3 is built from 15 residues. The V and J ends lost 4 bases and 4 bases respectively, with 17 bases between them. The DNA of the CDR3 is TGTGCCAGCAGCCCCAAACGCGGTATGGGCACTGAAGCTTTCTTT. Protein: CASSPKRGMGTEAFF.

This clonotype was counted ten times or more. The rearrangement links TRBV28 to TRBJ1-1; the match to TRBD1 covers 7 bases. Losses at the gene ends were 3 bases for V and 0 bases for J; bases not matched to a gene: 1. The CDR3 has 14 residues. Germline CDR1 is MDHEN and CDR2 is SYDVKM. The CDR3 bases are TGTGCCAGCAGTTTGGGACAGCTGAACACTGAAGCTTTCTTT. Protein sequence: CASSLGQLNTEAFF.

In its sample, this clonotype was seen many times. The chain carries TRBV6-2 or TRBV6-3 and TRBJ1-5, with D uncertain. The CDR3 sequence is 14 residues long. V shed 2 bases and J shed 4 bases, with 9 bases lying between them. Germline lookup yields CDR1 MNHEY and CDR2 SVGEGT. In nucleotides, the CDR3 is TGTGCCAGCAGTTACAGCTCTGGGAATCAGCCCCAGCATTTT. Its protein product is CASSYSSGNQPQHF.

The V and J genes are TRBV5-6 and TRBJ2-3, with D tentatively TRBD1 (6 bases). The CDR3 is made up of 14 amino acids. V lost 4 bases and J 0 bases, leaving 9 bases between the germline ends. The germline CDR1 and CDR2 sequences are SGHDT and YYEEEE. The CDR3 bases are TGTGCCAGCAGCCGGGACATCAGCACAGATACGCAGTATTTT. Its translation is CASSRDISTDTQYF.

This clonotype was picked up a small number of times. V gene TRBV20-1 combines with J gene TRBJ1-6, with D hard to call. Germline V gives CDR1 DFQATT, CDR2 SNEGSKA (reference sequence). The V and J ends lost 7 bases and 14 bases respectively, with 15 bases between them. The CDR3 runs 11 residues. CDR3 residues: CSVDHERALHF. DNA of the CDR3: TGCAGTGTTGATCATGAAAGGGCCCTCCACTTT.

In this sample, this clonotype turned up a few times. This chain connects TRBV9 to TRBJ2-3; 8 nucleotides agree with TRBD2. The CDR3 contains 15 residues. Germline loops: CDR1 SGDLS, CDR2 YYNGEE. Trimming took 4 bases from V and 2 from J; bases not matched to a gene: 6. The CDR3 is CASSPREGITDTQYF. DNA for the CDR3: TGTGCCAGCAGCCCTCGGGAGGGAATCACAGATACGCAGTATTTT.

This clonotype was seen repeatedly, ten times or more. This chain connects TRBV19 to TRBJ2-2; D call uncertain. The germline V and J ends were trimmed by 7 bases and 7 bases, with 7 bases remaining between them. Germline assignment: CDR1 LNHDA and CDR2 SQIVND (reference sequence). CDR3 length equals 11 residues. The CDR3 protein is CASKEYGELFF. The CDR3 region has the DNA TGTGCCAGTAAAGAGTACGGGGAGCTGTTTTTT.

There are a few counts of this clonotype. The V gene is TRBV5-4, the J gene TRBJ2-3; the D gene is possibly TRBD2 (6 bases). Trimming removed 4 bases from V and 5 bases from J, with 11 bases in between. The CDR3 loop spans 13 amino acids. From germline, CDR1 is SGHNT and CDR2 YYREEE (reference sequence). CDR3: CASSRDWEDTQYF. CDR3 DNA: TGTGCCAGCAGCCGGGACTGGGAAGATACGCAGTATTTT.

This clonotype was recorded at least ten times. The chain recombines TRBV6-1 with TRBJ2-7; D is perhaps TRBD2 (5 bases). Trimming took 10 bases from V and 4 from J, leaving 23 bases between them. The CDR3 runs to 15 residues. Germline V gene data show CDR1 as MNHNS and CDR2 as SASEGT. CDR3 region: CATPGSARWSYEQYF. DNA of the CDR3: TGTGCCACCCCGGGTAGCGCCAGATGGTCGTACGAGCAGTACTTC.

This clonotype was seen ten or more times. The chain joins TRBV10-3 to TRBJ2-1; the D gene is possibly TRBD2 (5 bases). The length of the CDR3 is 14 residues. Trimming left V 7 bases short and J 0 bases short, with 10 bases between. Germline CDR1 and CDR2: ENHRY and SYGVKD. This chain's CDR3 is CAIKDLSSYNEQFF. CDR3 sequence (DNA): TGTGCCATCAAGGACTTAAGCTCCTACAATGAGCAGTTCTTC.

This clonotype was observed many times. The rearrangement links TRBV12-3 or TRBV12-4 to TRBJ2-2; 7 nucleotides agree with TRBD1. Losses at the gene ends were 6 bases for V and 5 bases for J; bases not matched to a gene: 3. This CDR3 has 13 amino acids. Here the CDR3 reads CASRTGVTGELFF. The CDR3 DNA sequence: TGTGCCAGCAGAACAGGGGTAACCGGGGAGCTGTTTTTT.

This clonotype has more than one count but fewer than ten. This sequence joins TRBV2 and TRBJ1-6; TRBD1 aligns across 7 bases. There are 14 residues in the CDR3. Germline loops: CDR1 SNHLY, CDR2 FYNNEI. The J segment lost 7 bases and the V segment lost 7 bases, leaving 7 bases of the junction unmatched. The CDR3 sequence is CASNFDRANSPLHF. In DNA, the CDR3 is TGTGCCAGCAACTTCGACAGGGCCAATTCACCCCTCCACTTT.

This clonotype was counted many times. As DNA, the CDR3 is TGTGCCAGCAGCCAAGACCCCAGGGTCCGTGGCTACACCTTC. This sequence encodes CASSQDPRVRGYTF. The chain recombines TRBV3-1 with TRBJ1-2, with a tentative D call TRBD1 (5 bases). Trimming pared 0 bases from V and 7 bases from J, leaving 12 bases between. The length of the CDR3 is 14 residues. Per the germline V gene, CDR1 is LGHDT and CDR2 is YNNKEL (reference sequence).

The J gene is TRBJ2-5, the V gene TRBV5-1, with D perhaps TRBD1 or TRBD2 (5 bases each). Trimming removed 2 bases from V and 3 bases from J, with 17 bases in between. Germline V gene sequence: CDR1 SGHRS, CDR2 YFSETQ. The CDR3 loop spans 16 amino acids. The CDR3 spells CASSFRPPGPEETQYF. The CDR3 DNA sequence: TGCGCCAGCAGCTTCCGGCCTCCGGGACCCGAAGAGACCCAGTACTTC.

The chain combines TRBV6-2 or TRBV6-3 with TRBJ1-5, with TRBD1 matching over 7 bases. This CDR3 has 17 residues. The junction had 14 bases not matched to a gene; V was cut back by 5 bases and J by 4 bases. The germline V gene encodes CDR1 MNHEY and CDR2 SVGEGT. The CDR3, as DNA: TGTGCCAGCAGTCCCGACAGGGATCAGTGGGGAAATCAGCCCCAGCATTTT. Protein sequence: CASSPDRDQWGNQPQHF.

At least ten counts were recorded for this clonotype. DNA for the CDR3: TGTGCCAGCAGGTGGGGTCCTAACACTGAAGCTTTCTTT. Protein sequence: CASRWGPNTEAFF. The V gene is TRBV5-6, the J gene TRBJ1-1, with D hard to call. The CDR3 is 13 residues long. The V and J ends lost 5 bases and 2 bases respectively, with 10 bases between them. Germline CDR1 reads SGHDT; CDR2 reads YYEEEE.

This clonotype was recorded at least ten times. V and J are TRBV5-1 and TRBJ1-5; D gene uncertain. Germline CDR1 and CDR2: SGHRS and YFSETQ. This CDR3 comprises 14 residues. Trimming took off 4 bases at V and 3 bases at J, with 11 bases between the two ends. CDR3 protein: CASSLVGDNQPQHF. Written as DNA, the CDR3 is TGCGCCAGCAGCCTCGTCGGGGACAATCAGCCCCAGCATTTT.

This clonotype was detected ten times or more. The chain employs TRBV29-1 and TRBJ1-1; possible D gene TRBD1, 6 bases. V was clipped by 8 bases and J by 1 base, with 11 bases between them. The CDR3 is made up of 12 amino acids. CDR1 is SQVTM, CDR2 ANQGSEA, per germline. CDR3 amino acids: CSSWTENTEAFF. DNA of the CDR3: TGCAGCTCCTGGACAGAGAACACTGAAGCTTTCTTT. The full variable domain, its missing parts supplied by reference TRBV29-1 and TRBJ1-1, is SAVISQKPSRDICQRGTSLTIQCQVDSQVTMMFWYRQQPGQSLTLIATANQGSEATYESGFVIDKFPISRPNLTFSTLTVSNMSPEDSSIYLCSSWTENTEAFFGQGTRLTVV.

There are many counts of this clonotype. V gene TRBV28 combines with J gene TRBJ2-6, with TRBD1 matching over 9 bases. The CDR3 extends over 18 amino acids. After removal of 5 bases from V and 2 bases from J, the junction contained 10 bases not matched to a gene. Germline loops: CDR1 MDHEN, CDR2 SYDVKM. This CDR3 reads CASSRPGQGSAGANVLTF. The CDR3, as DNA: TGTGCCAGCAGTCGCCCGGGACAGGGCTCGGCTGGGGCCAACGTCCTGACTTTC.

This clonotype was recorded at least ten times. CDR3 nucleotides: TGTGCCAGCAGCCGGGGCTTTGTTGGAGAGTACTACGAGCAGTACTTC. Amino acids: CASSRGFVGEYYEQYF. The chain links TRBV7-2 to TRBJ2-7; D might be TRBD1 or TRBD2, each matching 5 bases. This CDR3 is built from 16 residues. V dropped 5 bases and J dropped 3 bases, with 20 bases sitting between them. CDR1 is SGHTA, CDR2 FQGNSA, per germline.

The sample holds many counts of this clonotype. CDR3 amino acids: CASSLTSSSYEQYF. The CDR3 nucleotides read TGCGCCAGCAGCTTGACCTCGAGCTCCTACGAGCAGTACTTC. The J gene is TRBJ2-7, the V gene TRBV5-1; D gene ambiguous. V gave up 1 base and J gave up 0 bases, with 8 bases separating them. Germline loops: CDR1 SGHRS, CDR2 YFSETQ. This CDR3 has 14 amino acids.

This clonotype was picked up a small number of times. This chain connects TRBV11-1 to TRBJ2-2; D unclear. The CDR3 is 13 residues long. Between the trimmed V and J ends, which lost 6 bases and 4 bases, there was a span of 9 bases. CDR1 SGHAT and CDR2 FQDESV come from the germline V gene (reference sequence). The CDR3 bases are TGTGCCAGCAGTCTCCAGCGCACCGGGGAGCTGTTTTTT. Translated, it gives CASSLQRTGELFF.

This clonotype was recorded once. The V call is TRBV7-7, the J call TRBJ1-5, with D hard to call. Germline values: CDR1 SSHAT, CDR2 FNYEAQ (reference sequence). The CDR3 is 13 amino acids. Trimming took off 1 base at V and 4 bases at J, with 5 bases between the two ends. In DNA, the CDR3 is TGTGCCAGCAGCTTAGGGCCTAATCAGCCCCAGCATTTT. Translated, it gives CASSLGPNQPQHF.